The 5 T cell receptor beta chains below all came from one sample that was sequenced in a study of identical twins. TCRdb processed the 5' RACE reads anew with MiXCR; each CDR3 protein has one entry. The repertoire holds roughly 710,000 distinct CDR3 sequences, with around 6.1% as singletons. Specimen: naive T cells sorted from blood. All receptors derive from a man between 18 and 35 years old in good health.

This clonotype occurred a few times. This chain's CDR3 is CASNLGTEVAFF. In DNA, the CDR3 is TGTGCCAGCAATCTTGGGACAGAGGTAGCTTTCTTT. The rearrangement joins TRBV12-3 or TRBV12-4 to TRBJ1-1; 7 bases line up with TRBD1. The CDR3 sequence is 12 residues long. V was clipped by 7 bases and J by 10 bases; unmatched bases: 9.

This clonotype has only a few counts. CDR3 region: CSARDRHAATNTEAFF. CDR3 DNA sequence: TGCAGTGCTAGAGATCGTCACGCCGCCACGAACACTGAAGCTTTCTTT. The V and J genes are TRBV20-1 and TRBJ1-1; D remains ambiguous. Trimming cost V 0 bases and J 1 base, with 15 bases left between them. The CDR3 contains 16 residues. CDR1 and CDR2 from the germline V gene are DFQATT and SNEGSKA (reference sequence).

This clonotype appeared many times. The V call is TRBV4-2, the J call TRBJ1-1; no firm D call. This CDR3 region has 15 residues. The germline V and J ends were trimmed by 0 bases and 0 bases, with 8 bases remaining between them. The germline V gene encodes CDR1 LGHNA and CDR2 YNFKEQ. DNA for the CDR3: TGTGCCAGCAGCCAAGATCAGGCGCTGAACACTGAAGCTTTCTTT. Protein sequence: CASSQDQALNTEAFF.

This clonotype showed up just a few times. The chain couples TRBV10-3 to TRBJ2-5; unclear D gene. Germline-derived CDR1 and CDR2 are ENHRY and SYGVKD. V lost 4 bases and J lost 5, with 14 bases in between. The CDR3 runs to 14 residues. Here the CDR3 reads CAISAPALSETQYF. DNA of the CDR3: TGTGCCATCAGTGCTCCCGCCCTCAGCGAGACCCAGTACTTC.

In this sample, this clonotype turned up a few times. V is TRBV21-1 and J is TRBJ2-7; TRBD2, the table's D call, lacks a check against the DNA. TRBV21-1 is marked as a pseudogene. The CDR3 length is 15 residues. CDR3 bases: TGTGCCAGCAGCATGGGGCTAGCGGGAGGGTACGAGCAGTACTTC. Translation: CASSMGLAGGYEQYF.